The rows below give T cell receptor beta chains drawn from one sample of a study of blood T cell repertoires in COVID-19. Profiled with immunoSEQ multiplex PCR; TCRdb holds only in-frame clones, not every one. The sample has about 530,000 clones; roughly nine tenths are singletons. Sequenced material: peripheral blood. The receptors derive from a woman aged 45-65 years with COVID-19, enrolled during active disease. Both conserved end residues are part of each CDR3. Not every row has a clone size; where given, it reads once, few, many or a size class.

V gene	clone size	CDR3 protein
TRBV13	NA	CASTRIWGQKGNEQFF
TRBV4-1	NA	CASSRILAGFDTGELFF
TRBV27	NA	CASAQDGSYEQYF
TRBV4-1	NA	CASSQDAGNAEAFF
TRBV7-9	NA	CASSPPSGEQYF
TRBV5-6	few	CASSFRTGGNTEAFF
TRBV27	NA	CASTPGQVTGELFF
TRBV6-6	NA	CASSYSQDSPLHF
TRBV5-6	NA	CATRGGTEAFF
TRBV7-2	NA	CASSTAGLEVETQYF
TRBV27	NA	CASSRGSQPQHF
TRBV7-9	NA	CASSLAGATGELFF
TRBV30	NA	CAWKQGAQNEQFF
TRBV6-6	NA	CASSRELFGYTF